A single sample gave rise to the 26 T cell receptor beta chains below, sequenced in a study of cytomegalovirus exposure and HLA in healthy donors. Primers for the PCR totalled 60 Vbeta and 13 Jbeta. Using immunoSEQ multiplex PCR, the repertoire was profiled, and TCRdb retains in-frame clones only, with some absent. The sample table includes 150,000 to 200,000 clones. Sequenced sample: PBMCs. The receptors originated from a woman in her sixties or seventies in good health and CMV-seronegative.

This chain connects TRBV25-1 to TRBJ2-7, with 11 bases lining up with TRBD2. The CDR3 runs 17 residues. The V gene end was trimmed by 1 base and the J gene end by 2 bases; junction bases not matched to a gene: 7. Germline CDR1 is MGHDK and CDR2 is SYGVNS. CDR3 in amino acids: CASSEFKGLAVAYEQYF. CDR3 sequence (DNA): TGTGCCAGCAGTGAATTTAAGGGACTAGCGGTGGCCTACGAGCAGTACTTC.

V usage is TRBV29-1 and J usage is TRBJ1-4, with no clear D. CDR3 length: 13 residues. The V and J ends lost 4 bases and 6 bases respectively, with 12 bases between them. CDR1 and CDR2 (germline): SQVTM, ANQGSEA. The CDR3 coding sequence is TGCAGCGTTGTCGGGAAGAATGATGAAAAACTGTTTTTT. Translation gives CSVVGKNDEKLFF.

The rearrangement uses TRBV30 and TRBJ1-1; no reliable D call. Germline V gene sequence: CDR1 GTSNPN, CDR2 SVGIG (reference sequence). V gave up 4 bases and J gave up 6 bases, with 12 bases separating them. The CDR3 loop spans 12 amino acids. CDR3 sequence: CAWKLGGPEAFF. CDR3 sequence (DNA): TGTGCCTGGAAGTTAGGAGGTCCTGAAGCTTTCTTT.

J is TRBJ2-5 and V is TRBV11-2, with TRBD1 identical over 8 bases. The end of the DNA fits TRBJ2-7 better, so the J call may be wrong. CDR1 and CDR2 from the germline V gene are SGHAT and FQNNGV. This CDR3 has 15 residues. DNA for the CDR3: TGTGCCAGCAGCGCAGGAGCAGGGGGCATATACGAGCAGTACTTC. It codes for CASSAGAGGIYEQYF.

The chain links TRBV30 to TRBJ1-5, with D unclear. In germline, CDR1 is GTSNPN, CDR2 SVGIG (reference sequence). The CDR3 runs to 13 residues. Trimming left V 0 bases short and J 3 bases short, with 6 bases between. For the CDR3, the DNA is TGTGCCTGGAGTGTAGCGAACAATCAGCCCCAGCATTTT. Its translation: CAWSVANNQPQHF.

The chain links TRBV5-1 to TRBJ2-3; no firm D call. Trimming removed 3 bases from V and 3 bases from J, with 11 bases in between. Germline V gene lookup returns CDR1 SGHRS and CDR2 YFSETQ. This CDR3 has 14 residues. CDR3 DNA sequence: TGCGCCAGCAGCTCCCCGAGGCTAACAGATACGCAGTATTTT. Translated: CASSSPRLTDTQYF.

The V and J genes are TRBV27 and TRBJ1-1; TRBD1 is a possible D gene (5 bases). Trimming pared 5 bases from V and 3 bases from J, leaving 13 bases between. CDR1 is MNHEY, CDR2 SMNVEV, per germline (reference sequence). This CDR3 comprises 14 residues. For the CDR3, the DNA is TGTGCCAGCAGTAAGGGACGGGAGTACACTGAAGCTTTCTTT. Residues: CASSKGREYTEAFF.

The J gene is TRBJ2-4, the V gene TRBV4-1; maybe TRBD2 (5 bases). The CDR3 runs 14 residues. Germline CDR1 reads MGHRA; CDR2 reads YSYEKL. V lost 2 bases, J lost 15 bases, and 20 bases lay in between. DNA of the CDR3: TGCGCCAGCAGCCAACACCCGACTAACCGGGTCCTGTACTTC. Translation: CASSQHPTNRVLYF.

The rearrangement links TRBV6-4 to TRBJ2-7; 9 bases are shared with TRBD2. Germline CDR1 MRHNA, CDR2 SNTAGT. J lost 0 bases, V lost 4 bases, and 4 bases had no gene match. The CDR3 totals 15 residues. CDR3 residues: CASSVASGASYEQYF. The DNA of the CDR3 is TGTGCCAGCAGTGTGGCTAGCGGGGCCTCCTACGAGCAGTACTTC.

The V and J genes are TRBV15 and TRBJ2-1; TRBD1 agrees at 7 bases. With V trimmed by 0 bases and J by 6 bases, 2 bases remained unmatched. CDR3 length: 14 amino acids. Germline CDR1 is LNHNV and CDR2 is YYDKDF (reference sequence). CDR3 loop: CATSREEGANEQFF. CDR3 DNA sequence: TGTGCCACCAGCAGAGAAGAGGGGGCCAATGAGCAGTTCTTC.

This rearrangement joins TRBV5-4 to TRBJ2-5; D gene unclear. Trimming shortened V by 1 base and J by 3 bases, and 7 bases separated the two germline ends. Germline values: CDR1 SGHNT, CDR2 YYREEE (reference sequence). This CDR3 region has 13 residues. The CDR3 reads CASSLLREETQYF. The CDR3, as DNA: TGTGCCAGCAGCTTGCTCCGGGAAGAGACCCAGTACTTC.

The V and J genes are TRBV2 and TRBJ2-5; TRBD2 agrees at 7 bases. Germline CDR1 is SNHLY and CDR2 is FYNNEI. The CDR3 runs to 14 residues. V was pared by 3 bases and J by 3 bases, with 4 bases of the junction left unmatched. The CDR3 DNA reads TGTGCCAGCAGTGAGGCCGGGGGGAAAGAGACCCAGTACTTC. Protein sequence: CASSEAGGKETQYF.

The chain is built from TRBV7-2 and TRBJ2-7; D possibly corresponds to TRBD2 (6 bases). The CDR3 totals 15 residues. V lost 1 base and J lost 0, with 10 bases in between. Germline CDR1 reads SGHTA; CDR2 reads FQGNSA. This chain's CDR3 is CASSLVAESSYEQYF. In nucleotides, the CDR3 is TGTGCCAGCAGCTTAGTAGCGGAGAGCTCCTACGAGCAGTACTTC.

In nucleotides, the CDR3 is TGTGCCAGCAGCTTGGGAGCAGGGGGACGAGGGGAAAAACTGTTTTTT. Its protein product is CASSLGAGGRGEKLFF. The chain employs TRBV5-4 and TRBJ1-4, with 7 bases matching TRBD1. J was trimmed by 8 bases and V by 0 bases; bases with no gene match: 10. CDR3 length equals 16 residues. CDR1 and CDR2 (germline): SGHNT, YYREEE (reference sequence).

The V call is TRBV7-9, the J call TRBJ1-3; D is perhaps TRBD1 (6 bases). The CDR3 is 14 amino acids. CDR1 and CDR2 from the germline V gene are SEHNR and FQNEAQ (reference sequence). V lost 4 bases, J lost 4 bases, and 11 bases lay in between. The DNA for the CDR3 is TGTGCCAGCAGCTCAGGGGCCGGAGGAAACACCATATATTTT. Translating it yields CASSSGAGGNTIYF.

V usage is TRBV14 and J usage is TRBJ2-1; perhaps TRBD1 as D (6 bases). This CDR3 has 16 amino acids. V gave up 1 base and J gave up 2 bases, with 12 bases separating them. Germline-derived CDR1 and CDR2 are SGHDN and FVKESK. The CDR3 loop is CASSQGFDRPYNEQFF. CDR3 nucleotide sequence: TGTGCCAGCAGCCAAGGATTCGACAGGCCCTACAATGAGCAGTTCTTC.

The rearrangement uses TRBV19 and TRBJ1-1; the D gene is possibly TRBD1 (6 bases). Trimming shortened V by 4 bases and J by 1 base, and 10 bases separated the two germline ends. The CDR3 is 14 amino acids. Germline lookup yields CDR1 LNHDA and CDR2 SQIVND (reference sequence). CDR3 DNA: TGTGCCAGTAGTAACAGGGTAGGGAACACTGAAGCTTTCTTT. Its translation is CASSNRVGNTEAFF.

The chain joins TRBV5-1 to TRBJ2-1, with D uncertain. Trimming took off 5 bases at V and 9 bases at J, with 21 bases between the two ends. Germline V lookup: CDR1 SGHRS, CDR2 YFSETQ. The CDR3 runs to 15 residues. As DNA, the CDR3 is TGCGCCAGCAGAGGAGTTGCGATAAGGAGTGGTGAGCAGTTCTTC. Its translation: CASRGVAIRSGEQFF.

This sequence joins TRBV5-1 and TRBJ1-2; D not resolved. Looked up from germline, CDR1 is SGHRS and CDR2 is YFSETQ. V gave up 0 bases and J gave up 8 bases, with 8 bases separating them. This CDR3 region has 12 residues. The CDR3 is CASSLDRGGYTF. In DNA form, the CDR3 reads TGCGCCAGCAGCTTGGACCGGGGAGGCTACACCTTC.

The rearrangement links TRBV11-2 to TRBJ2-1; D uncertain. With 5 bases removed from V and 10 bases from J, the gap between germline ends came to 12 bases. CDR1 and CDR2 (germline): SGHAT, FQNNGV. The CDR3 runs 12 residues. CDR3 bases: TGTGCCAGCAGCCGAGAGCGCTTCGAGCAGTTCTTC. Translation gives CASSRERFEQFF.

The chain couples TRBV5-6 to TRBJ1-1; D might be TRBD1 (6 bases). CDR3 size: 14 residues. Germline-derived CDR1 and CDR2 are SGHDT and YYEEEE. Trimming left V 1 base short and J 1 base short, with 8 bases between. CDR3 bases: TGTGCCAGCAGCTTGCTGGACAGGAACACTGAAGCTTTCTTT. Translating gives CASSLLDRNTEAFF.

The gene calls are TRBV18 and TRBJ2-5; 8 bases fit TRBD1. There are 16 residues in the CDR3. The V segment lost 4 bases and the J segment 1 base; nucleotides outside the gene matches: 8. CDR1 KGHSH and CDR2 LQKENI come from the germline V gene. Written as DNA, the CDR3 is TGTGCCAGCTCACGGGACAGGCGGCGCGTCCAAGAGACCCAGTACTTC. Protein product: CASSRDRRRVQETQYF.

The rearrangement links TRBV10-1 to TRBJ1-5; 7 nucleotides line up with TRBD1. The length of the CDR3 is 18 residues. V shed 0 bases, J shed 3 bases, and the junction held 11 bases outside the gene matches. Per the germline V gene, CDR1 is WNHNN and CDR2 is SYGVQD (reference sequence). CDR3 coding DNA: TGCGCCAGCAGTGAGTCAGACAGGGCCCCAATCCACAATCAGCCCCAGCATTTT. Its translation: CASSESDRAPIHNQPQHF.

The chain recombines TRBV6-5 with TRBJ1-1, with D hard to call. V was shortened by 0 bases and J by 1 base, with 9 bases between the two germline ends. Germline lookup yields CDR1 MNHEY and CDR2 SVGAGI. This CDR3 is 15 amino acids long. The chain's CDR3 is CASSYSWARNTEAFF. In nucleotides, the CDR3 is TGTGCCAGCAGTTACTCTTGGGCAAGGAACACTGAAGCTTTCTTT.

J is TRBJ1-4 and V is TRBV6-1; 7 bases line up with TRBD1. The CDR3 spans 15 residues. Germline values: CDR1 MNHNS, CDR2 SASEGT. V lost 1 base to trimming and J lost 7 bases; unmatched junction nucleotides: 6. CDR3 bases: TGTGCCAGCAGTGAAGGACAGGGTTGGCGTGAAAAACTGTTTTTT. It codes for CASSEGQGWREKLFF.

V usage is TRBV6-6 and J usage is TRBJ2-5; D unclear. The J call may be faulty, since TRBJ2-7 better matches the DNA end. This CDR3 is built from 13 residues. CDR1 and CDR2 (germline): MNHNY, SVGAGI (reference sequence). In nucleotides, the CDR3 is TGTGCCAGCACCCAACAATTAAACTACGAGCAGTACTTC. It encodes CASTQQLNYEQYF.